Listed here is a single T cell receptor (beta chain). The data originate from a study of control samples from healthy donors and cancer patients. Measured with immunoSEQ multiplex PCR; TCRdb has only the in-frame clones, and not every one. The sample carries approximately 100,000 clones, about 89% recorded once. The CDR3 runs 14 residues. Trimming stripped 6 bases from V and 8 bases from J, with 16 bases between. Germline-derived CDR1 and CDR2 are MNHEY and SVGAGI. The chain employs TRBV6-5 and TRBJ1-4; TRBD1 is a possible D gene (6 bases). This clonotype was sampled from a man aged 55 to 70 with lung cancer. Sequenced sample: PBMCs. The CDR3 is CASRQGTLTEKLFF. The CDR3 bases are TGTGCCAGCAGACAGGGTACGCTTACGGAAAAACTGTTTTTT.